A selection of T cell receptor beta chains follows, all from one sample in a study of beta chain features in type 1 diabetes. Measured with immunoSEQ multiplex PCR; TCRdb has only the in-frame clones, and not every one. There are about 350,000 clones in the sample; 15% to 20% occur only once, and around 0.045% lies in the top ten. Source material: naive CD4+ T cells from blood. These receptors were collected from a young woman in good health. The CDR3 runs from the conserved cysteine through the conserved F or W. A D gene is named only where the DNA matches it firmly. A row's size may be missing; if present it is once, few, many or a size class.

v_call: TRBV6-6
d_call: TRBD1
j_call: TRBJ1-2
clone_size: .
cdr3_aa: CASSYPRGQGGYTF
cdr3_nt: TGTGCCAGCAGTTATCCGAGGGGACAGGGTGGCTACACCTTC

v_call: TRBV5-1
d_call: .
j_call: TRBJ2-1
clone_size: .
cdr3_aa: CASSLIAAGQARDEQFF
cdr3_nt: TGCGCCAGCAGCTTAATAGCCGCGGGCCAAGCTAGGGATGAGCAGTTCTTC

v_call: TRBV29-1
d_call: .
j_call: TRBJ2-5
clone_size: .
cdr3_aa: CSVEDGGWETQYF
cdr3_nt: TGCAGCGTTGAAGATGGGGGGTGGGAGACCCAGTACTTC

v_call: TRBV21-1
d_call: .
j_call: TRBJ2-7
clone_size: .
cdr3_aa: CAFRGNPTYEQYF
cdr3_nt: TGTGCCTTCAGGGGAAACCCAACCTACGAGCAGTACTTC

v_call: TRBV7-3
d_call: TRBD2
j_call: TRBJ2-3
clone_size: .
cdr3_aa: CASSTGGTSRSTDTQYF
cdr3_nt: TGTGCCAGCAGCACAGGAGGGACTAGCCGTAGCACAGATACGCAGTATTTT

v_call: TRBV9
d_call: .
j_call: TRBJ2-5
clone_size: few
cdr3_aa: CASSAQETQYF
cdr3_nt: TGTGCCAGCAGCGCTCAAGAGACCCAGTACTTC

v_call: TRBV30
d_call: TRBD2
j_call: TRBJ2-7
clone_size: .
cdr3_aa: CAWKTSGVYEQYF
cdr3_nt: TGTGCCTGGAAGACTAGCGGGGTCTACGAGCAGTACTTC

v_call: TRBV7-2
d_call: TRBD2
j_call: TRBJ2-1
clone_size: few
cdr3_aa: CASSSSGGAFSYNEQFF
cdr3_nt: TGTGCCAGCAGCTCCAGCGGGGGGGCCTTCTCCTACAATGAGCAGTTCTTC

v_call: TRBV11-1
d_call: .
j_call: TRBJ2-7
clone_size: .
cdr3_aa: CASSLQAVREPSYEQYF
cdr3_nt: TGTGCCAGCAGCCTCCAAGCCGTCCGGGAACCCTCCTACGAGCAGTACTTC

v_call: TRBV4-1
d_call: .
j_call: TRBJ2-3
clone_size: .
cdr3_aa: CASSQSRADTQYF
cdr3_nt: TGCGCCAGCAGCCAATCTCGAGCAGATACGCAGTATTTT

v_call: TRBV4-1
d_call: .
j_call: TRBJ2-5
clone_size: .
cdr3_aa: CASSARTEETQYF
cdr3_nt: TGCGCCAGCAGCGCCCGGACAGAAGAGACCCAGTACTTC

v_call: TRBV4-3
d_call: .
j_call: TRBJ2-1
clone_size: .
cdr3_aa: CASSQGSPLASYNEQFF
cdr3_nt: TGCGCCAGCAGCCAAGGCTCCCCCCTAGCGTCCTACAATGAGCAGTTCTTC

v_call: TRBV13
d_call: .
j_call: TRBJ2-1
clone_size: .
cdr3_aa: CASSSWGVEQFF
cdr3_nt: TGTGCCAGCAGCTCGTGGGGGGTTGAGCAGTTCTTC

v_call: TRBV7-2
d_call: .
j_call: TRBJ2-5
clone_size: .
cdr3_aa: CASSRPDYPGNF
cdr3_nt: TGTGCCAGCAGCCGCCCGGACTACCCGGGCAACTTC

v_call: TRBV9
d_call: TRBD1
j_call: TRBJ1-4
clone_size: .
cdr3_aa: CASSAGGTGGSKLFF
cdr3_nt: TGTGCCAGCAGCGCCGGGGGGACAGGGGGCTCGAAACTGTTTTTT

v_call: TRBV29-1
d_call: .
j_call: TRBJ1-1
clone_size: few
cdr3_aa: CSVVSFGEAFF
cdr3_nt: TGCAGCGTTGTGAGTTTTGGTGAAGCTTTCTTT

v_call: TRBV6-5
d_call: TRBD1
j_call: TRBJ1-1
clone_size: few
cdr3_aa: CASSNRGPRTEAFF
cdr3_nt: TGTGCCAGCTCGAACAGGGGGCCGAGGACTGAAGCTTTCTTT

v_call: TRBV5-1
d_call: TRBD1
j_call: TRBJ1-5
clone_size: few
cdr3_aa: CASSYEGAEHQPQHF
cdr3_nt: TGCGCCAGCAGCTACGAGGGGGCAGAGCATCAGCCCCAGCATTTT

v_call: TRBV5-1
d_call: TRBD2
j_call: TRBJ2-5
clone_size: few
cdr3_aa: CASSRKEAGALETQYF
cdr3_nt: TGCGCCAGCAGCCGGAAAGAAGCGGGAGCTCTCGAGACCCAGTACTTC

v_call: TRBV15
d_call: .
j_call: TRBJ1-2
clone_size: .
cdr3_aa: CATSRDTGDYGYTF
cdr3_nt: TGTGCCACCAGCAGAGATACGGGGGACTATGGCTACACCTTC

v_call: TRBV5-1
d_call: .
j_call: TRBJ2-7
clone_size: .
cdr3_aa: CASSLDGYEQYF
cdr3_nt: TGCGCCAGCAGCTTGGACGGCTACGAGCAGTACTTC

v_call: TRBV30
d_call: TRBD1
j_call: TRBJ1-2
clone_size: .
cdr3_aa: CAWSGQGAYGYTF
cdr3_nt: TGTGCCTGGAGTGGCCAGGGGGCCTATGGCTACACCTTC

v_call: TRBV4-1
d_call: .
j_call: TRBJ2-1
clone_size: few
cdr3_aa: CASSQVGGKNEQFF
cdr3_nt: TGCGCCAGCAGCCAAGTTGGAGGGAAGAATGAGCAGTTCTTC

v_call: TRBV6-6
d_call: TRBD2
j_call: TRBJ2-7
clone_size: .
cdr3_aa: CASSYSGGSEQYF
cdr3_nt: TGTGCCAGCAGTTACTCCGGGGGGAGTGAGCAGTACTTC

v_call: TRBV18
d_call: TRBD2
j_call: TRBJ2-6
clone_size: .
cdr3_aa: CASSPQRDSGANVLTF
cdr3_nt: TGTGCCAGCTCACCGCAGCGGGACTCTGGGGCCAACGTCCTGACTTTC

v_call: TRBV4-2
d_call: .
j_call: TRBJ1-2
clone_size: few
cdr3_aa: CASSPSPAAGLGYGYTF
cdr3_nt: TGTGCCAGCAGCCCGAGCCCTGCGGCAGGGTTGGGCTATGGCTACACCTTC

v_call: TRBV18
d_call: TRBD2
j_call: TRBJ2-7
clone_size: .
cdr3_aa: CASSPAGGPAYEQYF
cdr3_nt: TGTGCCAGCTCACCTGCGGGGGGCCCCGCCTACGAGCAGTACTTC

v_call: TRBV2
d_call: .
j_call: TRBJ2-6
clone_size: .
cdr3_aa: CARTGPSGANVLTF
cdr3_nt: TGTGCCAGAACAGGACCCTCTGGGGCCAACGTCCTGACTTTC

v_call: TRBV19
d_call: TRBD1
j_call: TRBJ2-7
clone_size: .
cdr3_aa: CASSMGGQDVYEQYF
cdr3_nt: TGTGCCAGTAGTATGGGGGGACAGGATGTGTACGAGCAGTACTTC

v_call: TRBV4-2
d_call: .
j_call: TRBJ2-7
clone_size: few
cdr3_aa: CASSQAPSYEQYF
cdr3_nt: TGTGCCAGCAGCCAAGCCCCCTCTTACGAGCAGTACTTC

v_call: TRBV4-1
d_call: TRBD2
j_call: TRBJ2-2
clone_size: few
cdr3_aa: CASSQGGFAAAGDTGELFF
cdr3_nt: TGCGCCAGCAGCCAAGGGGGCTTCGCAGCCGCGGGGGACACCGGGGAGCTGTTTTTT

v_call: TRBV11-3
d_call: .
j_call: TRBJ2-3
clone_size: .
cdr3_aa: CASSLATNTQYF
cdr3_nt: TGTGCCAGCAGCTTAGCGACAAACACTCAGTATTTT

v_call: TRBV14
d_call: .
j_call: TRBJ2-3
clone_size: .
cdr3_aa: CASSQALHTQYF
cdr3_nt: TGTGCCAGCAGCCAAGCACTTCATACGCAGTATTTT

v_call: TRBV5-1
d_call: .
j_call: TRBJ2-7
clone_size: few
cdr3_aa: CASSFTTTNYEQYF
cdr3_nt: TGCGCCAGCAGCTTCACGACTACAAATTACGAGCAGTACTTC

v_call: TRBV30
d_call: .
j_call: TRBJ2-1
clone_size: few
cdr3_aa: CAWSVGRGNEQFF
cdr3_nt: TGTGCCTGGAGTGTAGGGAGAGGAAATGAGCAGTTCTTC

v_call: TRBV4-3
d_call: TRBD1
j_call: TRBJ2-5
clone_size: .
cdr3_aa: CASSRGQGKETQYF
cdr3_nt: TGCGCCAGCAGCCGCGGACAGGGGAAAGAGACCCAGTACTTC

v_call: TRBV19
d_call: .
j_call: TRBJ2-3
clone_size: .
cdr3_aa: CASSRTYDTQYF
cdr3_nt: TGTGCCAGTAGTCGGACATATGATACGCAGTATTTT

v_call: TRBV7-9
d_call: .
j_call: TRBJ1-4
clone_size: .
cdr3_aa: CASSLGDTGRPVNEKLFF
cdr3_nt: TGTGCCAGCAGCTTAGGGGACACCGGACGGCCAGTTAATGAAAAACTGTTTTTT

v_call: TRBV7-2
d_call: .
j_call: TRBJ2-5
clone_size: few
cdr3_aa: CASSLETEETQYF
cdr3_nt: TGTGCCAGCAGCTTAGAGACAGAAGAGACCCAGTACTTC

v_call: TRBV11-2
d_call: .
j_call: TRBJ2-2
clone_size: .
cdr3_aa: CASSLDFGTGELFF
cdr3_nt: TGTGCCAGCAGCTTAGATTTCGGCACCGGGGAGCTGTTTTTT

v_call: TRBV7-9
d_call: TRBD1
j_call: TRBJ1-5
clone_size: .
cdr3_aa: CASSSWDRGGNQPQHF
cdr3_nt: TGTGCCAGCAGCTCCTGGGACAGGGGAGGCAATCAGCCCCAGCATTTT

v_call: TRBV5-1
d_call: TRBD2
j_call: TRBJ2-1
clone_size: few
cdr3_aa: CASSLGVSGNYNEQFF
cdr3_nt: TGCGCCAGCAGCTTGGGGGTTAGCGGGAACTACAATGAGCAGTTCTTC

v_call: TRBV9
d_call: TRBD2
j_call: TRBJ2-1
clone_size: few
cdr3_aa: CASSVGSAGGVYEQFF
cdr3_nt: TGTGCCAGCAGCGTAGGGTCGGCGGGGGGGGTCTATGAGCAGTTCTTC

v_call: TRBV9
d_call: TRBD1
j_call: TRBJ2-6
clone_size: .
cdr3_aa: CASSEWGQPRDGANVLTF
cdr3_nt: TGTGCCAGCAGCGAGTGGGGACAGCCTAGAGACGGGGCCAACGTCCTGACTTTC

v_call: TRBV2
d_call: .
j_call: TRBJ2-3
clone_size: .
cdr3_aa: CASRVGRDTQYF
cdr3_nt: TGTGCCAGCAGGGTGGGGAGAGATACGCAGTATTTT